Reported below is one TCR beta chain. This CDR3 is 15 amino acids long. V gave up 8 bases and J gave up 1 base; unmatched junction bases: 10. Per the germline V gene, CDR1 is MNHEY and CDR2 is SVGAGI. These data come from a study of blood T cell repertoires in COVID-19. Background on the study: The United States, Italy and Spain provided the acute and convalescent COVID-19 samples. T cells, B-cell-depleted T cells, or PBMCs supplied cDNA or gDNA.

Authors' processing steps: Amplifying reference gene primers gave estimates of nucleated cell counts. TCRdb's table, derived via immunoSEQ multiplex PCR, lists solely in-frame clones and lacks some. That table gives V, J and clone size, and the DNA gave D and trimming. The sample carries around 220,000 clones, 86% recorded once. The chain combines TRBV6-5 with TRBJ2-7; the match to TRBD2 covers 8 bases. The receptor was isolated from a woman in her fifties or sixties with acute or convalescent COVID-19. The sequenced sample was peripheral blood. In nucleotides, the CDR3 is TGTGCCAGCCAAAAGTCTAGCGGGCAGTCCTACGAGCAGTACTTC. Translating gives CASQKSSGQSYEQYF.